Below are 23 T cell receptor beta chains sequenced from a single sample in a study of CD4 T cells in relation to SARS-CoV-2 and coronaviruses. Sequencing used immunoSEQ multiplex PCR; TCRdb keeps in-frame clones, though not all of them. The sample yields tens of thousands of clones, approximately 76% seen once. No cognate antigen is known for these TCRs. The unexposed donors gave CD4+ T cells in about 2010-2018, prior to COVID-19. Isolation of CD4+ T cells took place after less than 13 days in culture. The sequenced sample consisted of CD4+ T cells from PBMCs, cultured in vitro. The receptors come from a human donor in good health.

This clone was seen just once. In DNA form, the CDR3 reads TGTGCCAGCAGTCGCGGCCTAGAAAACATTCAGTACTTC. As protein: CASSRGLENIQYF. The chain uses TRBV2 and TRBJ2-4; D unresolved. The CDR3 length is 13 residues. V was trimmed by 5 bases and J by 5 bases, leaving 10 bases between them. The germline V gene encodes CDR1 SNHLY and CDR2 FYNNEI.

The V gene is TRBV30, the J gene TRBJ1-5; no clear D. Trimming cost V 1 base and J 2 bases, with 12 bases left between them. Germline V gene sequence: CDR1 GTSNPN, CDR2 SVGIG (reference sequence). CDR3 length: 15 residues. The CDR3 region is CAWSAQSSGNQPQHF. In DNA, the CDR3 is TGTGCCTGGAGTGCACAAAGCTCCGGCAATCAGCCCCAGCATTTT.

The chain is built from TRBV7-9 and TRBJ2-7; 9 positions match TRBD2. Losses at the gene ends were 5 bases for V and 6 bases for J; bases not matched to a gene: 14. This CDR3 spans 16 amino acids. The germline V gene encodes CDR1 SEHNR and CDR2 FQNEAQ (reference sequence). For the CDR3, the DNA is TGTGCCAGCAGCCCCAAAAACGGCGGCGGGAGGGCCGAGCAGTACTTC. This translates into CASSPKNGGGRAEQYF.

The chain recombines TRBV5-6 with TRBJ2-1, with 9 bases that match TRBD1. In germline, CDR1 is SGHDT, CDR2 YYEEEE. Trimming at V came to 4 bases and at J to 0 bases, leaving 2 bases not matched to a gene. The length of the CDR3 is 15 residues. CDR3 sequence reads: CASSTGQGSYNEQFF. The DNA for the CDR3 is TGTGCCAGCAGCACGGGACAGGGCTCCTACAATGAGCAGTTCTTC.

This clone appeared a few times. The chain recombines TRBV30 with TRBJ2-3, with TRBD2 matching 10 bases. The CDR3 contains 15 residues. Per germline, CDR1 GTSNPN and CDR2 SVGIG (reference sequence). Losses at the gene ends were 0 bases for V and 5 bases for J; bases not matched to a gene: 5. CDR3 in amino acids: CAWSVAGGPRDTQYF. The DNA of the CDR3 is TGTGCCTGGAGTGTAGCGGGAGGGCCTCGAGATACGCAGTATTTT.

The rearrangement uses TRBV2 and TRBJ2-3; the D is unclear. This CDR3 has 13 amino acids. Germline CDR1 SNHLY, CDR2 FYNNEI. Trimming removed 8 bases at V and 2 bases at J, with 11 bases between. The CDR3 loop is CASCSLSTDTQYF. The CDR3 DNA reads TGTGCCAGCTGTTCGCTCTCCACAGATACGCAGTATTTT.

In its sample, this clone was seen a few times. This rearrangement joins TRBV3-1 (or the pseudogene TRBV3-2) to TRBJ2-3; 9 nucleotides match TRBD2. From germline, CDR1 is LGHDT and CDR2 YNNKEL (reference sequence). The CDR3 runs 16 residues. The trim removed 6 bases at V and 0 bases at J, leaving 7 bases unmatched. The DNA of the CDR3 is TGTGCCAGCAGTCGGCGGGGGGGCTCTAGCACAGATACGCAGTATTTT. This gives the protein CASSRRGGSSTDTQYF.

The chain carries TRBV6-5 and TRBJ1-3; D ambiguous. This CDR3 has 14 amino acids. The germline V gene encodes CDR1 MNHEY and CDR2 SVGAGI. The ends were cut back, 6 bases at V and 4 bases at J, with 13 bases in the middle. The DNA of the CDR3 is TGTGCCAGCAGGGGTGACACTGTGGGAAACACCATATATTTT. Translated, it gives CASRGDTVGNTIYF.

The chain uses TRBV6-5 and TRBJ2-7, with D perhaps matching TRBD2 (6 bases). This CDR3 spans 13 amino acids. V was pared by 0 bases and J by 4 bases, with 7 bases between. Germline-derived CDR1 and CDR2 are MNHEY and SVGAGI. DNA of the CDR3: TGTGCCAGCAGTTACTCTCGGGGGTACGAGCAGTACTTC. Translating gives CASSYSRGYEQYF.

V is TRBV4-1 and J is TRBJ2-1; D call uncertain. CDR3 length: 16 residues. In germline, CDR1 is MGHRA, CDR2 YSYEKL. The V gene lost 4 bases and the J gene lost 7 bases, with 20 bases spanning the gap. The CDR3 DNA reads as TGCGCCAGCAGCCGCCCAAAAGGATCACCCTGGAATGAGCAGTTCTTC. Its translation is CASSRPKGSPWNEQFF.

This clone appeared a single time. The chain links TRBV10-3 to TRBJ2-3, with 12 nucleotides matching TRBD2. The CDR3 runs to 14 residues. Germline V gene lookup returns CDR1 ENHRY and CDR2 SYGVKD. Trimming cost V 8 bases and J 7 bases; bases outside gene matches: 7. Here the CDR3 DNA reads TGTGCCATCGGAGGGACTAGCGGGTTGAATACGCAGTATTTT. It codes for CAIGGTSGLNTQYF.

V and J are TRBV12-5 and TRBJ2-3, with 10 bases lining up with TRBD2. After removal of 6 bases from V and 2 bases from J, the junction contained 5 bases not matched to a gene. CDR3 length: 15 amino acids. Germline V lookup: CDR1 LGHNT, CDR2 FRNRAP. CDR3 sequence (DNA): TGTGCTAGTGGCCAAGGACTAGCGGCCACAGATACGCAGTATTTT. Protein sequence: CASGQGLAATDTQYF.

V is TRBV6-5 and J is TRBJ1-1; 8 nucleotides align to TRBD1. The trim removed 8 bases at V and 5 bases at J, leaving 7 bases unmatched. Per the germline V gene, CDR1 is MNHEY and CDR2 is SVGAGI. This CDR3 spans 13 amino acids. CDR3: CASSRGLRTEAFF. Here the CDR3 DNA reads TGTGCCAGCTCCAGGGGGCTAAGAACTGAAGCTTTCTTT.

The CDR3 coding sequence is TGTGCCAGCAGCCTCCAGGGAGGCTCGAACACTGAAGCTTTCTTT. Its translation: CASSLQGGSNTEAFF. The chain uses TRBV11-3 and TRBJ1-1; a possible D gene is TRBD1 (5 bases). Looked up from germline, CDR1 is SGHNT and CDR2 is YENEEA. The CDR3 spans 15 residues. V lost 5 bases and J 1 base, leaving 14 bases between the germline ends.

This chain uses TRBV30 with TRBJ2-1, with 8 positions matching TRBD2. The length of the CDR3 is 16 residues. Germline V lookup: CDR1 GTSNPN, CDR2 SVGIG (reference sequence). The V and J ends lost 0 bases and 9 bases, in that order; junction bases with no gene match: 13. CDR3 sequence (DNA): TGTGCCTGGAGTGTAGGGGCCTGGACTAGCCAGGCTGAGCAGTTCTTC. This translates into CAWSVGAWTSQAEQFF.

The V gene is TRBV3-1 (or the pseudogene TRBV3-2), the J gene TRBJ2-7; D remains ambiguous. The germline V gene has CDR1 LGHDT and CDR2 YNNKEL (reference sequence). Trimming left V 3 bases short and J 0 bases short, with 6 bases between. This CDR3 spans 13 amino acids. The CDR3 DNA reads as TGTGCCAGCAGCCAGGTTAACTCCTACGAGCAGTACTTC. Protein: CASSQVNSYEQYF.

This sequence joins TRBV5-6 and TRBJ2-1; possibly TRBD2 for D (7 bases). The germline V gene encodes CDR1 SGHDT and CDR2 YYEEEE. The ends were cut back, 9 bases at V and 4 bases at J, with 20 bases in the middle. The CDR3 has 15 residues. This CDR3 is CATCGGGSLYNEQFF. The CDR3 coding sequence is TGTGCCACCTGCGGGGGCGGGAGCCTTTACAATGAGCAGTTCTTC.

The chain joins TRBV7-2 to TRBJ2-6; 10 bases are shared with TRBD1. Trimming took 6 bases from V and 1 from J; bases not matched to a gene: 9. The germline V gene has CDR1 SGHTA and CDR2 FQGNSA. The CDR3 consists of 18 residues. The CDR3 spells CASSRQGALNSGANVLTF. The CDR3 region has the DNA TGTGCCAGCAGTCGACAGGGGGCGCTTAATTCTGGGGCCAACGTCCTGACTTTC. Drawing the rest from reference TRBV7-2 and TRBJ2-6, the complete variable domain is GAGVSQSPSNKVTEKGKDVELRCDPISGHTALYWYRQSLGQGLEFLIYFQGNSAPDKSGLPSDRFSAERTGGSVSTLTIQRTQQEDSAVYLCASSRQGALNSGANVLTFGAGSRLTVL.

The genes are TRBV7-8 and TRBJ1-6; TRBD1 is a possible D gene (6 bases). Trimming stripped 2 bases from V and 6 bases from J, with 8 bases between. This CDR3 comprises 14 residues. CDR1 SGHVS and CDR2 FQNEAQ come from the germline V gene. The CDR3 DNA sequence: TGTGCCAGCAGCTTACAACAGGGTAATTCACCCCTCCACTTT. Translated, it gives CASSLQQGNSPLHF.

In this sample, this clone turned up a few times. The rearrangement links TRBV2 to TRBJ2-3; no clear D gene. Trimming cost V 8 bases and J 4 bases, with 10 bases left between them. Germline V gene lookup returns CDR1 SNHLY and CDR2 FYNNEI. CDR3 size: 12 residues. The CDR3 sequence: CASRGDSDTQYF. In DNA form, the CDR3 reads TGTGCCAGCCGTGGAGATTCAGATACGCAGTATTTT.

This rearrangement joins TRBV9 to TRBJ1-3, with a weak D call TRBD1 (5 bases). Germline V lookup: CDR1 SGDLS, CDR2 YYNGEE. The V and J ends lost 2 bases and 4 bases respectively, with 10 bases between them. This CDR3 has 14 amino acids. CDR3 sequence: CASSVTQGGNTIYF. Written as DNA, the CDR3 is TGTGCCAGCAGCGTTACGCAGGGCGGAAACACCATATATTTT.

The V gene is TRBV5-1, the J gene TRBJ2-1; D may be TRBD1 (5 bases). CDR3 length: 15 residues. The germline CDR1 and CDR2 sequences are SGHRS and YFSETQ. V was pared by 1 base and J by 4 bases, with 12 bases between. The DNA for the CDR3 is TGCGCCAGCAGCTTGATCGGCGACAGTTACAATGAGCAGTTCTTC. Translating gives CASSLIGDSYNEQFF.

The chain employs TRBV27 and TRBJ1-3; D uncertain. Deletions cut 8 bases from V and 5 bases from J, with 7 bases between. The CDR3 totals 11 residues. Germline lookup yields CDR1 MNHEY and CDR2 SMNVEV (reference sequence). The DNA of the CDR3 is TGTGCCAGCGCGTGGAGAAACACCATATATTTT. It is translated as CASAWRNTIYF.